The T cell receptor (beta chain) under discussion was sequenced for a study of cytomegalovirus exposure and HLA in healthy donors. Germline CDR1 reads MDHEN; CDR2 reads SYDVKM. V lost 11 bases and J 3 bases, leaving 22 bases between the germline ends. This CDR3 spans 15 amino acids. The PCR was carried out with 60 Vbeta primers and 13 Jbeta primers. TCRdb's copy holds only in-frame clones and misses some; the assay was immunoSEQ multiplex PCR. The table lists more than 70,000 clones. The V and J genes are TRBV28 and TRBJ1-2; D perhaps matches TRBD1 (6 bases). The clonotype was recovered from a woman in her sixties or seventies in good health and CMV-seronegative. Sequences were obtained from PBMCs. The CDR3 bases are TGTGCCGCAACCGGCCAGGGGCTGGGCGACTATGGCTACACCTTC. Residues: CAATGQGLGDYGYTF.